This TCR beta chain was recorded in a study of beta chain features in type 1 diabetes (dated by TCRdb to about 2018). General notes on the study: Mean age, gender distribution, total cell number and subset yield were not different between patients and healthy donors. A total of 90 million to 120 million sorted cells were examined across all samples, and a strong correlation was observed between cell number per subset and RNA yield. The study compared the TCRB repertoires of sorted circulating CD4+ T cell subsets in recently diagnosed type 1 diabetes patients with those in matched healthy donors. Regulatory and stem cell-like memory subsets were isolated from only 8 patients and roughly 8 healthy donors, whereas naive and central memory subsets came from all 30 or so donors. Results the study describes overall, beyond this receptor: At VDJ recombination sites, type 1 diabetes patients had fewer insertions and more deleted nucleotides, which implies abnormalities in thymic rearrangement. PCR might favor shorter templates, but patient and control samples were amplified and corrected together, so any skew would affect both groups equally. HLA sub-analyses involved small numbers of individuals, so any influence of HLA type on TCRB rearrangement remained unresolved. Because cDNA rather than genomic DNA was sequenced, highly expressing activated cells could have been over-represented, although no difference in activation and CD3 levels was found between groups. A moderate but significant shortening of TCRB CDR3 length was observed in type 1 diabetes patients in all four CD4+ subsets. Naive, central memory and regulatory TCRB repertoires appeared to be more similar among patients than among healthy donors.

The CDR3 goes from the cysteine to the phenylalanine over 14 residues. This entry keeps only the CDR3 DNA: 42 bases, framed from base 1. Trimming takes 7 bases from V and 5 bases from J, and the germline ends sit 14 bases apart. CDR1 and CDR2 are read off the germline V gene (reference sequence) as MNHEY and SMNVEV. About this clone itself: Its recognized antigen is unknown. No qualities accompany the bases; no much larger clone lies one base away.

Each donor gave one peripheral blood draw, roughly 0.12 L on average, collected into heparinised tubes. Naive, central memory, regulatory and stem cell-like memory CD4+ T cells were sorted on a BD FACSAria II using a panel including CD45RO, CCR7, CD25, CD127, CD95 and CD27. Every sorted population had a purity above 95%. PBMCs were isolated immediately by Lymphoprep density gradient centrifugation and stained directly without culture. So that batch effects would be minimized, each experiment stained and sorted samples in pairs, pairing one healthy donor with one patient. The entire amount of isolated RNA was reverse transcribed using the High Capacity cDNA Reverse Transcription Kit, so the sequenced TCRB transcripts were expressed ones. Stem cell-like memory T cell samples underwent survey-depth immunoSEQ sequencing, averaging approximately 1 million total reads per sample. Sorted cells were lysed in RLT buffer and RNA was extracted with DNase-treated RNeasy Micro or Mini kits, depending on cell number. Each cell subset was processed on its own to prevent cross-contamination, while patient and healthy donor samples were processed together. The immunoSEQ multiplex PCR was used to amplify TCRB sequences from cDNA, yielding 87-bp fragments that span the CDR3 region. Amplicons were sequenced on the Illumina HiSeq platform. As for the original processing: PCR bias was corrected computationally using synthetic template baselines, and reads within Hamming distance 2 were collapsed, with unmergeable singletons discarded. Reads were aligned against IMGT so that V, D and J genes, CDR3 length and insertions or deletions at six rearrangement sites could be assigned. Within each subset, clonotype counts were normalized to sorted cell number, after which true diversity and Gini coefficients were computed with the tcR R package. The overlap coefficient, calculated on TCRB nucleotide sequences, was used to quantify repertoire sharing. TCRdb's version of the immuneACCESS table is confined to in-frame rearrangements and falls short of the full clone set. An unresolved V gene accounts for under half of the shortfall where checked; the remainder is of unknown origin. V and J calls and clone size are copied from that table; D and trimming were computed from the DNA. A total of over 25,000 clones appear in this sample, roughly half of them only once. Roughly 0.29% of the sample is taken by the ten largest.

The sample consisted of stem cell memory CD4+ T cells from blood. The sample's cell subset or site label is to be understood as: stem cell-like memory CD4+ T cells. The sequence derives from a young man with type 1 diabetes. The chain employs TRBV27 and TRBJ2-2; the D gene is possibly TRBD2, with 6 bases matching. In nucleotides, the sequence is TGTGCCAGCACCCTGAGGCGGGGAACCGGGGAGCTGTTTTTT. Its product reads: CASTLRRGTGELFF.